This paragraph covers one TCR beta chain sequence. No antigen is known for it. This record belongs to a study of siplizumab effects on memory and regulatory T cells. Study findings and constraints: Naive T cells seemed more diverse than memory cells and seemed major alloresponse contributors. Proliferating Tregs' suppressive function in siplizumab cultures went unconfirmed. Among sequences traceable to unstimulated CD4+ memory cells, alloreactive ones were significantly reduced by siplizumab.

About 100,000 TCR templates underwent assay in each sample. The assay was immunoSEQ multiplex PCR, and TCRdb's table has in-frame clones only and misses some. The repertoire holds tens of thousands of clones, with approximately 94% as singletons. With 5 bases removed from V and 0 bases from J, the gap between germline ends came to 14 bases. Germline assignment: CDR1 SEHNR and CDR2 FQNEAQ (reference sequence). The CDR3 extends over 15 amino acids. The gene calls are TRBV7-9 and TRBJ2-7, with a possible D match to TRBD2 (5 bases). The clonotype comes from a human donor in good health. The sequenced material came from CD8+ T cells sorted from blood. CDR3 bases: TGTGCCAGCAGCGCCCGGACGGGGAGCTCCTACGAGCAGTACTTC. Amino acids: CASSARTGSSYEQYF.